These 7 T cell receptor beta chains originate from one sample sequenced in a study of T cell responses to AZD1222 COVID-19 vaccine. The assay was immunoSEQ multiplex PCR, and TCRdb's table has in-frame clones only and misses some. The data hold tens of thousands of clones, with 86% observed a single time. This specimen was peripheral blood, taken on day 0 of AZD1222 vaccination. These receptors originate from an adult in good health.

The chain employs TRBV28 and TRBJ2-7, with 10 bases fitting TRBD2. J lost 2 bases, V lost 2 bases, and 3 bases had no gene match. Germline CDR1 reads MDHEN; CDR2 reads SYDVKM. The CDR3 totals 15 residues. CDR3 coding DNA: TGTGCCAGCAGTTTAGTTAGCGGGGGGCCCTACGAGCAGTACTTC. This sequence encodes CASSLVSGGPYEQYF.

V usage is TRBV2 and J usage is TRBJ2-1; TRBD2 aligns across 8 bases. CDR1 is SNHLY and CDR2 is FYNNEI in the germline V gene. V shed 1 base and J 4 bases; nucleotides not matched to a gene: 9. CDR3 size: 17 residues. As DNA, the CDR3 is TGTGCCAGCAGTGAAGAAGGAGGACTAGCACCTTACAATGAGCAGTTCTTC. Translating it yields CASSEEGGLAPYNEQFF.

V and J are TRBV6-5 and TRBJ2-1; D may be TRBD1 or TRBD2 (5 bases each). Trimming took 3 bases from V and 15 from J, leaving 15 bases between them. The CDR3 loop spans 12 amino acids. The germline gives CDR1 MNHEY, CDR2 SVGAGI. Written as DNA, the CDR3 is TGTGCCAGCAGTTATCACCTAGGGGAGTTGTTCTTC. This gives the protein CASSYHLGELFF.

This CDR3 is CASRETGVAYEQYF. The CDR3 bases are TGTGCCAGCAGGGAGACAGGGGTCGCCTACGAGCAGTACTTC. V gene TRBV6-5 combines with J gene TRBJ2-7, with 8 bases matching TRBD1. This CDR3 contains 14 residues. The trim removed 6 bases at V and 2 bases at J, leaving 6 bases unmatched. Germline V gene sequence: CDR1 MNHEY, CDR2 SVGAGI.

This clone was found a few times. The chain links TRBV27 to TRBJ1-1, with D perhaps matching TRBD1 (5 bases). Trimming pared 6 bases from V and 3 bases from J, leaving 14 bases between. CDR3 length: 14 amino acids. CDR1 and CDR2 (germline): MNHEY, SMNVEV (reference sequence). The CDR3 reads CASSPRLQDTEAFF. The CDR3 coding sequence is TGTGCCAGCAGCCCCCGGTTACAGGACACTGAAGCTTTCTTT.

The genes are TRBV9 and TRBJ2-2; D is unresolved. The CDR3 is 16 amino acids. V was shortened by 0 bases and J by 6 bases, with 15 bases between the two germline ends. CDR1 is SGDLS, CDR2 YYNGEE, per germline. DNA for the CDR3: TGTGCCAGCAGCGTAGGGGCTATCACTGTCTCCGGGGAGCTGTTTTTT. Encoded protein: CASSVGAITVSGELFF.

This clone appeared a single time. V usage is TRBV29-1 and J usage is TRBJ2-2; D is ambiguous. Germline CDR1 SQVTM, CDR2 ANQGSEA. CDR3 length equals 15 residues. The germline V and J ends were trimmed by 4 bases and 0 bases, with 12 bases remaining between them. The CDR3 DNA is TGCAGCGTTGCACCTTACAGCGCGAACACCGGGGAGCTGTTTTTT. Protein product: CSVAPYSANTGELFF.